The 17 T cell receptor beta chains in this list originate from one sample, sequenced in a study of Ad26.COV2.S vaccination and SARS-CoV-2 variants. Libraries were prepared by immunoSEQ multiplex PCR; TCRdb keeps only in-frame clonotypes and omits some of them. The table records about 500,000 clones, about 89% of them present only once. The sample's treatment: over 15 received Ad26.COV2.S at low or high dose, single or two shots; about five received placebo; per-sample allocation not given. Following the first vaccine or placebo injection, samples were taken on day 63. The material was peripheral blood, obtained in a trial of Ad26.COV2.S vaccine versus placebo. The receptors shown here come from a person between 18 and 59 years old who received the Ad26.COV2.S COVID-19 vaccine or a placebo.

The J gene is TRBJ2-2, the V gene TRBV5-1; D is unclear. V dropped 0 bases and J dropped 4 bases, with 13 bases sitting between them. The CDR3 has 16 residues. Germline V gene data show CDR1 as SGHRS and CDR2 as YFSETQ. The CDR3 region has the DNA TGCGCCAGCAGCTTGGTTTCGCGGACGAGCACCGGGGAGCTGTTTTTT. Its translation: CASSLVSRTSTGELFF.

The chain recombines TRBV28 with TRBJ1-5, with D uncertain. V lost 6 bases, J lost 9 bases, and 21 bases lay in between. The CDR3 runs 15 residues. Germline CDR1 and CDR2: MDHEN and SYDVKM. The CDR3: CASSVDKNLMGPQHF. DNA for the CDR3: TGTGCCAGCAGCGTAGACAAAAACTTGATGGGGCCCCAGCATTTT.

CDR3 bases: TGTGCCAGCAGCACGGCCGGGACAGGCCTTAATGAAAAACTGTTTTTT. Amino acid sequence: CASSTAGTGLNEKLFF. The gene calls are TRBV7-8 and TRBJ1-4; TRBD1 matches at 8 bases. CDR1 is SGHVS and CDR2 is FQNEAQ in the germline V gene. CDR3 size: 16 residues. The junction had 9 bases not matched to a gene; V was cut back by 5 bases and J by 4 bases.

The V gene is TRBV28, the J gene TRBJ2-7; D unresolved. Germline assignment: CDR1 MDHEN and CDR2 SYDVKM. The CDR3 is 14 amino acids. Trimming cost V 6 bases and J 2 bases, with 14 bases left between them. CDR3 nucleotide sequence: TGTGCCAGCAGACTACTTTCTTCCACCTACGAGCAGTACTTC. It translates to CASRLLSSTYEQYF.

Concerning this clone itself: The sample contains more than one DNA sequence encoding this CDR3. The chain is built from TRBV3-1 (or the pseudogene TRBV3-2) and TRBJ1-1; unclear D gene. CDR3 length: 13 amino acids. Trimming cost V 1 base and J 1 base, with 4 bases left between them. In germline, CDR1 is LGHDT, CDR2 YNNKEL (reference sequence). The CDR3 coding sequence is TGTGCCAGCAGCCAAGCGGGGAACACTGAAGCTTTCTTT. This encodes CASSQAGNTEAFF.

This clone has just one count. V is TRBV19 and J is TRBJ1-2; the D gene is possibly TRBD1 (6 bases). The CDR3 has 12 amino acids. V dropped 7 bases and J dropped 3 bases, with 9 bases sitting between them. The V gene's germline CDR1 is LNHDA and CDR2 SQIVND (reference sequence). The CDR3 DNA reads TGTGCCAGTACGTCAGGGGACTATGGCTACACCTTC. Translating gives CASTSGDYGYTF. The complete variable domain, with remaining parts taken from reference TRBV19 and TRBJ1-2, reads DGGITQSPKYLFRKEGQNVTLSCEQNLNHDAMYWYRQDPGQGLRLIYYSQIVNDFQKGDIAEGYSVSREKKESFPLTVTSAQKNPTAFYLCASTSGDYGYTFGSGTRLTVV.

The chain couples TRBV12-3 or TRBV12-4 to TRBJ1-2; unclear D gene. Trimming stripped 6 bases from V and 4 bases from J, with 9 bases between. This CDR3 has 12 residues. The DNA for the CDR3 is TGTGCCAGCAGCACAGCCGTCTATGGCTACACCTTC. It yields the protein CASSTAVYGYTF.

This chain uses TRBV7-2 with TRBJ2-7; 12 positions match TRBD2. CDR1 SGHTA and CDR2 FQGNSA come from the germline V gene. Trimming removed 5 bases from V and 3 bases from J; junction bases left unmatched: 5. CDR3 length: 15 residues. For the CDR3, the DNA is TGTGCCAGCAGCACAACTAGCGGGGGGATCTACGAGCAGTACTTC. As protein: CASSTTSGGIYEQYF. The full variable domain, rest sourced from reference TRBV7-2 and TRBJ2-7, is GAGVSQSPSNKVTEKGKDVELRCDPISGHTALYWYRQSLGQGLEFLIYFQGNSAPDKSGLPSDRFSAERTGGSVSTLTIQRTQQEDSAVYLCASSTTSGGIYEQYFGPGTRLTVT.

This clone was recorded once. The rearrangement links TRBV3-1 (or the pseudogene TRBV3-2) to TRBJ2-1; D is unclear. V was trimmed by 7 bases and J by 10 bases, leaving 20 bases between them. Germline loops: CDR1 LGHDT, CDR2 YNNKEL (reference sequence). The CDR3 is 14 amino acids. The DNA for the CDR3 is TGTGCCAGCACTCCGTTTGAAGGTGTGGGGGAGCAGTTCTTC. Amino acids: CASTPFEGVGEQFF.

This rearrangement joins TRBV4-2 to TRBJ1-2, with D perhaps matching TRBD1 (6 bases). The V gene lost 0 bases and the J gene lost 2 bases, with 10 bases spanning the gap. The CDR3 is made up of 15 amino acids. Germline V gene data show CDR1 as LGHNA and CDR2 as YNFKEQ. The CDR3 DNA follows: TGTGCCAGCAGCCAAGAGTTCGGGGGCAACTATGGCTACACCTTC. It encodes CASSQEFGGNYGYTF.

The chain recombines TRBV3-1 (or the pseudogene TRBV3-2) with TRBJ1-1, with 7 bases aligning to TRBD1. This CDR3 contains 14 residues. The germline V gene has CDR1 LGHDT and CDR2 YNNKEL (reference sequence). The V and J ends lost 4 bases and 4 bases, in that order; junction bases with no gene match: 6. The CDR3 here is CASSLRQGPTEAFF. CDR3 bases: TGTGCCAGCAGCCTTCGACAGGGTCCCACTGAAGCTTTCTTT.

Remarks on this clone: The same CDR3 can be traced to other DNA sequences in this sample. The gene calls are TRBV28 and TRBJ1-2; unclear D gene. The germline V gene has CDR1 MDHEN and CDR2 SYDVKM. The V gene lost 2 bases and the J gene lost 4 bases, with 11 bases spanning the gap. The CDR3 loop spans 14 amino acids. In DNA form, the CDR3 reads TGTGCCAGCAGTTTACCCACGGGCCCCTATGGCTACACCTTC. Translated, it gives CASSLPTGPYGYTF.

This chain links TRBV7-9 with TRBJ1-5, with D perhaps matching TRBD1 (5 bases). Germline V gives CDR1 SEHNR, CDR2 FQNEAQ (reference sequence). The CDR3 sequence is 14 residues long. Trimming removed 1 base from V and 4 bases from J, with 8 bases in between. The CDR3 coding sequence is TGTGCCAGCAGCTTAGATTCAGGGAATCAGCCCCAGCATTTT. As protein: CASSLDSGNQPQHF.

This clone was picked up one time. V usage is TRBV12-3 or TRBV12-4 and J usage is TRBJ1-1; maybe TRBD1 (6 bases). The V end lost 8 bases, the J end lost 6 bases, and 10 bases lay between the germline ends. This CDR3 comprises 11 residues. The CDR3 coding sequence is TGTGCCAGCCAGGGGCGGTCTGAAGCTTTCTTT. Translating gives CASQGRSEAFF.

Written as DNA, the CDR3 is TGTGCCAGTAGTATGCTACTTGAAGCTTTCTTT. Translated, it gives CASSMLLEAFF. The chain carries TRBV19 and TRBJ1-1, with D uncertain. The CDR3 totals 11 residues. Germline CDR1 is LNHDA and CDR2 is SQIVND (reference sequence). Trimming removed 3 bases from V and 7 bases from J, with 6 bases in between.

This sequence joins TRBV21-1 and TRBJ1-1; TRBD1, the table's D call, lacks a check against the DNA. TRBV21-1 constitutes a pseudogene. The CDR3 consists of 16 residues. Written as DNA, the CDR3 is TGTGCCAGCAGCACAGACCCCGGGACAGCATTTATTGAAGCTTTCTTT. This encodes CASSTDPGTAFIEAFF.

This rearrangement joins TRBV25-1 to TRBJ1-1, with a possible D match to TRBD1 (6 bases). The CDR3 spans 16 residues. Germline V CDR1 and CDR2: MGHDK, SYGVNS. V lost 3 bases, J lost 5 bases, and 19 bases lay in between. The CDR3 protein is CASSDIPGRGVTEAFF. The CDR3 DNA reads TGTGCCAGCAGTGATATTCCCGGCAGGGGTGTAACTGAAGCTTTCTTT.